The rows below give T cell receptor beta chains drawn from one sample of a study of CD8 T cells in Susac syndrome. TCRdb redid the calling of the immunoSEQ multiplex PCR reads with MiXCR, one entry per CDR3 protein. The sample consists of 150,000 to 190,000 distinct CDR3 sequences, nearly 97% of them appearing once. Input material: CD8+ T cells from PBMCs. The receptors stem from a human donor with multiple sclerosis. The CDR3 runs from the conserved cysteine through the conserved F or W.

CDR3,V
CASSLERGSYEQYF,TRBV5-6
CATSSPGTETQYF,TRBV15
CASTGGVYNEQFF,TRBV2
CASTPGGWSPLHF,TRBV14
CASSRDTTGPNTEAFF,TRBV19
CASSPTSGVVETQYF,TRBV7-8
CAWSETGLSTEAFF,TRBV30
CATMVFGQPNTEAFF,TRBV15
CASLSLGREQPQHF,TRBV6-5
CASNLSPEGTKNIQYF,TRBV12-3/TRBV12-4
CASSMAGRNQPQHF,TRBV19
CAWSLPGELFF,TRBV30
CSARDLESAGLETQYF,TRBV20-1
CASSLGTWELFF,TRBV12-3/TRBV12-4
CAWRSGDTEAFF,TRBV30
CAWGNEQFF,TRBV30
CSVRSSGRNSGYTF,TRBV29-1
CAWRAWTGDTEAFF,TRBV30
CSARDHRSSYNSPLHF,TRBV20-1
CASSVGEGSYEQYF,TRBV9
CASGGSGQSYNEQFF,TRBV4-1
CAITGGANVLTF,TRBV10-3
CSVEVAGLAREAGELFF,TRBV29-1
CASSLPGPRYEQYF,TRBV27
CSARDQDNRGYEQYF,TRBV20-1
CASSPIGFGYEQYF,TRBV18
CSAWDNLNAEAFF,TRBV20-1
CATRDRNTIYF,TRBV15
CASSSGTGGFYEQYF,TRBV3-1
CSAMTGRYEQYF,TRBV29-1
CASSRWAGTDTQYF,TRBV14
CASSTTDGLKSYNEQFF,TRBV3-1
CASSQERLSNQPQHF,TRBV4-1
CASRDRQGDTSTDTQYF,TRBV7-9
CASSLGVPDTQYF,TRBV27
CASSPGNSGPVDETQYF,TRBV9
CASSAGQGDGYTF,TRBV7-9
CASSDKVKQFF,TRBV6-4
CSVVWSHSYNEQFF,TRBV29-1
CATSRDKPYNEQFF,TRBV15
CASSPSGEQYF,TRBV18
CASTEGRGIGTDTQYF,TRBV10-3
CASSNERGATDTQYF,TRBV19
CASSFADDLSQYF,TRBV7-9
CASSLGQMITGELFF,TRBV7-9
CASSLTSSYEQYF,TRBV13
CASSPGVQPQHF,TRBV19
CASSQERETNEQFF,TRBV3-1
CASSSERSTDTQYF,TRBV7-9
CASSAEGENIQYF,TRBV9
CSVPGTNVNTQYF,TRBV29-1
CASSSPYSNQPQHF,TRBV27
CASSEASGSTDTQYF,TRBV2
CASSNNRVMNTEAFF,TRBV6-5
CASTLRQGANYGYTF,TRBV7-9